This paragraph covers one TCR beta chain sequence. The sample holds one count of this clone. Its antigen remains unidentified. No base quality values were provided; no much bigger clone lies one nucleotide off. Trimming at the junction amounts to 9 bases on V and 4 bases on J, and the germline ends lie 19 bases apart. From the cysteine through the phenylalanine, the CDR3 covers 16 amino acids. The CDR3 DNA has 48 bases and is translated from base 1. CDR1 and CDR2 are drawn from the germline V gene: SNHLY, FYNNEI. This sample is drawn from a study of blood T cell repertoires in COVID-19 (TCRdb year 2020). For context, the study as a whole: Samples from collaborators originated in the United States, Italy and Spain and spanned both the acute and convalescent phases of COVID-19. The prospective study material was composed of cDNA or gDNA derived from T cells, B-cell-depleted T cells, or PBMCs. A freely available public database, intended as a resource for researchers studying the immune response to SARS-CoV-2, is where the repertoires were released. The samples were drawn from two sources: the first 160 participants of the ongoing ImmuneRACE study, and 1,000 to 1,500 subjects contributed by 6 global collaborators. HLA class I and class II types, where available, came from metadata supplied by the sample provider rather than from assay-based typing. Nearly every sample came with metadata listing a de-identified subject ID, COVID-19 status, age in years and sex. Deeply sampled blood TCRbeta repertoires from subjects exposed to, actively infected with, or recovered from COVID-19 were included in the dataset. The full study reports these points: Clinical and demographic metadata were provided uncurated, with the amount varying by source and participant.

TCRbeta CDR3 regions were amplified from genomic DNA by means of the immunoSEQ Assay, a bias-controlled multiplex PCR. Processing in the source paper ran as follows. The number of nucleated cells in each sample was estimated by amplification of reference gene primers within the assay. To quantify the absolute abundance of each unique TCRbeta CDR3 rearrangement, sequence reads were collapsed and filtered. For each sample, productive Simpson clonality was calculated as the square root of Simpson's diversity index over productive rearrangements. TCRdb re-hosts the immuneACCESS table, in-frame sequences only. Its copies lack some clones; in the studies checked, an unresolved V gene accounts for under half of them, and the cause for the rest is not known. D and trimming come from the DNA, and the V and J calls and clone size come from that table. For this sample there are 200,000 or so clones; about 85% appear just once. The biggest ten clones account for approximately 0.9% of the sample.

In Seattle, one collaborating source enrolled patients while the infection was active and tracked those patients longitudinally over the course of disease. The collaborating institutions used their own protocols to collect whole blood in K2EDTA tubes. Collaborator samples were shipped for TCRbeta analysis as frozen whole blood, isolated PBMCs, or DNA extracted from either sample type. Sequences were obtained from peripheral blood. This sequence was found in a man between 60 and 70 years old with COVID-19, enrolled during active disease. The rearrangement combines TRBV2 with TRBJ1-6; TRBD1 could be the D gene, as 6 bases match. The nucleotides are TGTGCCAGTATCCGTGGGACAACTTTTTATAATTCACCCCTCCACTTT. The resulting protein is CASIRGTTFYNSPLHF.